The rows below give T cell receptor beta chains drawn from one sample of a study of human T cells and chemical hapten exposure. TCRdb fed the RACE reads into MiXCR, producing one record per CDR3 protein. In the table there are under 85,000 distinct CDR3 sequences, approximately 10% of which are singletons. This material consisted of whole blood, taken in connection with sensitization to the hapten diphenylcyclopropenone (DPC). These receptors originate from a woman in her forties or fifties with alopecia areata. Some clones in this sample may be carry-over from other donors' samples. Both conserved end residues are part of each CDR3. Fields, in order: V gene, D gene, clone size, J gene, CDR3 DNA, CDR3 protein. D genes are given only for firm matches. For some rows the clone size is stated as once, few or many, or as a class when expanded; others skip it.

TRBV5-6,TRBD2,many,TRBJ2-5,TGTGCCAGCAGCCAAGGACTAGCGGGGGAAGAGACCCAGTACTTC,CASSQGLAGEETQYF
TRBV3-1,NA,many,TRBJ1-3,TGTGCCAGCAGCCAAGGAGGTGCTCAAGCCCGAAACACCATATATTTT,CASSQGGAQARNTIYF
TRBV5-8,NA,many,TRBJ1-6,TGTGCCAGCAGCTTGGGGCAGGAGAATTCACCCCTCCACTTT,CASSLGQENSPLHF
TRBV29-1,TRBD1,many,TRBJ2-7,TGCAGCGTTGGGACAGGGCACGAGCAGTACTTC,CSVGTGHEQYF
TRBV18,TRBD1,few,TRBJ1-1,TGTGCCAGCTCGCTGGGACAGGGGGCTTTAGCTTTCTTT,CASSLGQGALAFF
TRBV27,NA,NA,TRBJ1-1,TGTGCCAGCAGTTTTAACAGACTTACTGAAGCTTTCTTT,CASSFNRLTEAFF
TRBV20-1,NA,many,TRBJ1-2,TGCAGTGCTAGACAGCTTTCTAACTATGGCTACACCTTC,CSARQLSNYGYTF
TRBV24-1,TRBD2,few,TRBJ2-5,TGTGCCACCAGTGATCCCCGACTAGCGGGAGGAGAGACCCAGTACTTC,CATSDPRLAGGETQYF
TRBV2,TRBD2,few,TRBJ2-1,TGTGCCAGCAGTGAACTAGCGGGGGCCTACAATGAGCAGTTCTTC,CASSELAGAYNEQFF
TRBV7-9,TRBD1,many,TRBJ2-1,TGTGCCAGCAGCTTAGGACAGGGTTTTGAGCAGTTCTTC,CASSLGQGFEQFF
TRBV12-3/TRBV12-4,NA,NA,TRBJ1-1,TGTGCCAGCAGTTTGATGAACACTGAAGCTTTCTTT,CASSLMNTEAFF
TRBV20-1,NA,NA,TRBJ2-3,TGCAGTGCTACCCTGGTGCAGGATACGCAGTATTTT,CSATLVQDTQYF
TRBV12-3/TRBV12-4,NA,NA,TRBJ1-1,TGTGCCAGCAGTTTAGGACTCATGAACACTGAAGCTTTCTTT,CASSLGLMNTEAFF
TRBV18,TRBD2,many,TRBJ2-1,TGTGCCAGCTCACCCCTCCGGACTAGCGGGAGCAATGAGCAGTTCTTC,CASSPLRTSGSNEQFF
TRBV10-1,TRBD2,many,TRBJ2-1,TGCGCCAGCAGTGACCCGGGACTAGCGGGTTACAATGAGCAGTTCTTC,CASSDPGLAGYNEQFF
TRBV7-9,TRBD2,NA,TRBJ2-2,TGTGCCAGCAACCCCCGAGGGCTAGCGGTGAACACCGGGGAGCTGTTTTTT,CASNPRGLAVNTGELFF
TRBV4-2,NA,few,TRBJ1-2,TGTGCCAGCAGCCAAGATGGCGGACAAACTAACTATGGCTACACCTTC,CASSQDGGQTNYGYTF
TRBV20-1,TRBD2,many,TRBJ2-3,TGCAGCGCGGGGGAAAGCGGGAGGCAAGCAGATACGCAGTATTTT,CSAGESGRQADTQYF
TRBV7-6,NA,few,TRBJ2-7,TGTGCCAGCAGCTTGAGGGGAGTTTGGGGGGAGCAGTACTTC,CASSLRGVWGEQYF
TRBV5-1,NA,few,TRBJ2-5,TGCGCCAGCAGCTTCTACGGTAACGGACAGACAGAGACCCAGTACTTC,CASSFYGNGQTETQYF
TRBV10-3,TRBD1,many,TRBJ1-2,TGTGCCATCAGCGCGCCGGGACAGAACTATGGCTACACCTTC,CAISAPGQNYGYTF
TRBV4-2,TRBD2,many,TRBJ2-1,TGTGCCAGCAGCCAAGCGGGACTAGAAAACAATGAGCAGTTCTTC,CASSQAGLENNEQFF
TRBV20-1,NA,many,TRBJ2-1,TGCAGTGGGGGTACGGCTCCTTACAATGAGCAGTTCTTC,CSGGTAPYNEQFF
TRBV19,TRBD2,many,TRBJ2-3,TGTGCCAGTAGTCCTAGCGGGCCATCAGATACGCAGTATTTT,CASSPSGPSDTQYF
TRBV20-1,TRBD2,once,TRBJ2-5,TGCAGTGCTCAGCGGTCTAGCGGACTTCAAGAGACCCAGTACTTC,CSAQRSSGLQETQYF
TRBV18,NA,few,TRBJ1-4,TGTGCCAGCTCACAACTATATGGCGAAAAACTGTTTTTT,CASSQLYGEKLFF
TRBV7-2,NA,many,TRBJ2-3,TGTGCCAGCAGCTTAGACCCTAGACGCGGTACGCAGTATTTT,CASSLDPRRGTQYF
TRBV4-1,NA,NA,TRBJ2-5,TGCGGCAGCAGCCGGACCGCAGGACAGGAGACCCAGTACTTC,CGSSRTAGQETQYF
TRBV29-1,NA,many,TRBJ1-1,TGCAGCGTCGACGGCAGATACAACTCCCCGAACACTGAAGCTTTCTTT,CSVDGRYNSPNTEAFF
TRBV5-1,NA,many,TRBJ1-3,TGCGCCAGCAGCTTGGAACAGATCGCGGACACCATATATTTT,CASSLEQIADTIYF
TRBV7-6,NA,many,TRBJ2-2,TGTGCCAGCAGCTTAGCCCGGGCGACGCTCTCCACCGGGGAGCTGTTTTTT,CASSLARATLSTGELFF
TRBV29-1,TRBD1,many,TRBJ1-1,TGCAGCGCCTCTTGGGACAGGAGAAACACTGAAGCTTTCTTT,CSASWDRRNTEAFF
TRBV18,NA,few,TRBJ2-3,TGTGCCAGCTCACCATCCCCTTCCAACCGCCGCACAGATACGCAGTATTTT,CASSPSPSNRRTDTQYF
TRBV7-9,TRBD1,few,TRBJ2-7,TGTGCCAGCAGCTTATCCCAGGGGGCCTACGAGCAGTACTTC,CASSLSQGAYEQYF
TRBV20-1,NA,many,TRBJ2-1,TGCAGTGCTAGAGATCCGTTAGGGTATGAGCAGTTCTTC,CSARDPLGYEQFF
TRBV19,NA,NA,TRBJ1-5,TGTGCCAGTAGTATGGACCACACTAGCGGGAATCAGCCCCAGCATTTT,CASSMDHTSGNQPQHF
TRBV20-1,TRBD2,many,TRBJ2-2,TGCAGTGCTAGAGATACGTTAGCGGGAGACATCGGGGAGCTGTTTTTT,CSARDTLAGDIGELFF
TRBV5-1,NA,few,TRBJ1-1,TGCGCCAGCAGCTTGCAATTCCCGAACACTGAAGCTTTCTTT,CASSLQFPNTEAFF
TRBV12-3/TRBV12-4,TRBD1,few,TRBJ1-6,TGTGCCAGCACCCCGACAGGGGTTAATTCACCCCTCCACTTT,CASTPTGVNSPLHF
TRBV7-6,TRBD1,few,TRBJ1-1,TGTGTCAGCAGCGACCGGGACAGCCGCAAAGCTTTCTTT,CVSSDRDSRKAFF
TRBV7-9,NA,many,TRBJ2-7,TGTGCCAGCGCCGGTGGGGGGTTCACCTACGAGCAGTACTTC,CASAGGGFTYEQYF
TRBV7-3,TRBD2,many,TRBJ2-1,TGTGCCAGCAGCTTAAAAGCCACTCACGGGACTAGCGTAACCCCTTACAATGAGCAGTTCTTC,CASSLKATHGTSVTPYNEQFF
TRBV3-1,TRBD2,many,TRBJ2-1,TGTGCCAGCAGCCGATCGGGGGGCTCCTACAATGAGCAGTTCTTC,CASSRSGGSYNEQFF
TRBV2,TRBD1,few,TRBJ2-1,TGTGCCAGCAGGTCCCCGGGACAGGGTAATGAGCAGTTCTTC,CASRSPGQGNEQFF
TRBV6-5,TRBD2,few,TRBJ2-1,TGTGCCAGCAGTTGGCGGGAGGGCCGCGGTGAGCAGTTCTTC,CASSWREGRGEQFF
TRBV5-1,NA,many,TRBJ2-1,TGCGCCAGCAGCTTAACTCGGAGGGACAACAATGAGCAGTTCTTC,CASSLTRRDNNEQFF
TRBV20-1,TRBD1,many,TRBJ2-5,TGCAGTGCTAGAGATTGGGGCACCCCGGGACAGCAAGAGACCCAGTACTTC,CSARDWGTPGQQETQYF
TRBV7-7,TRBD2,few,TRBJ2-5,TGTGCCAGCAGCCCCGGACTAGCGGGAGTGAATGCGGAGACCCAGTACTTC,CASSPGLAGVNAETQYF
TRBV11-2,NA,many,TRBJ2-1,TGTGCCAGCAGAAAGCAGGGGCACAATGAGCAGTTCTTC,CASRKQGHNEQFF
TRBV12-3/TRBV12-4,NA,NA,TRBJ2-3,TGTGCCAGCAATGACAGATATAGCACAGATACGCAGTATTTT,CASNDRYSTDTQYF
TRBV19,TRBD1,once,TRBJ2-1,TGTGCCAGTACTCGGGACAGGGGCTACAATGAGCAGTTCTTC,CASTRDRGYNEQFF
TRBV5-1,NA,many,TRBJ1-5,TGCGCCAGCAGCTTCGGAGGGGATCAGCCCCAGCATTTT,CASSFGGDQPQHF
TRBV12-3/TRBV12-4,TRBD2,NA,TRBJ2-2,TGTGCCAGCAGACCCCCTAGCGGGAGAGGGGAGCTGTTTTTT,CASRPPSGRGELFF
TRBV11-2,TRBD2,few,TRBJ2-1,TGTGCCAGCCGAGCCTCCGGGAGGCATGAGCAGTTCTTC,CASRASGRHEQFF
TRBV18,NA,many,TRBJ1-1,TGTGCCAGCTCCTCCGGTGGGGTAAACACTGAAGCTTTCTTT,CASSSGGVNTEAFF
TRBV6-6,NA,NA,TRBJ1-5,TGTGCCAGCAGTCAGCGGTGGCAGCCCCAGCATTTT,CASSQRWQPQHF
TRBV20-1,NA,many,TRBJ2-7,TGCAGTGCTAGAAGCGCCCGGTACCCCTACGAGCAGTACTTC,CSARSARYPYEQYF
TRBV15,NA,NA,TRBJ2-1,TGTGCCACCAGCAGAGATCACGGACGCAATGAGCAGTTCTTC,CATSRDHGRNEQFF
TRBV12-3/TRBV12-4,NA,NA,TRBJ1-1,TGTGCCAGCAGTTTAGGCCGGTGGGCACATGGTGAAGCTTTCTTT,CASSLGRWAHGEAFF
TRBV5-1,NA,few,TRBJ2-1,TGCGTCAGCAGCCCCCTTGGGGGGGCAGGAAATGAGCAGTTCTTC,CVSSPLGGAGNEQFF